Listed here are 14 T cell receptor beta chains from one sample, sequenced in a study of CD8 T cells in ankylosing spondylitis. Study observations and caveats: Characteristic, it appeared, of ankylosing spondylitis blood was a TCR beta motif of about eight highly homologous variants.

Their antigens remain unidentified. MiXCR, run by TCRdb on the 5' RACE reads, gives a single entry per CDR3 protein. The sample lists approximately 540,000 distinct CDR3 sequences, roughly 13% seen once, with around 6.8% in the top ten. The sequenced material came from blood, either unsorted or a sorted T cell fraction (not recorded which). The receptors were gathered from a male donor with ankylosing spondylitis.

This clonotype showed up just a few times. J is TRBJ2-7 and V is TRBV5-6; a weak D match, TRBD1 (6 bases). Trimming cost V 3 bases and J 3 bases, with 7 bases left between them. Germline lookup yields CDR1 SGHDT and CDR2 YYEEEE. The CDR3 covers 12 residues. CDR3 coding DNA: TGTGCCAGCAGCTCCAGGGGCTACGAGCAGTACGTC. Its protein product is CASSSRGYEQYV.

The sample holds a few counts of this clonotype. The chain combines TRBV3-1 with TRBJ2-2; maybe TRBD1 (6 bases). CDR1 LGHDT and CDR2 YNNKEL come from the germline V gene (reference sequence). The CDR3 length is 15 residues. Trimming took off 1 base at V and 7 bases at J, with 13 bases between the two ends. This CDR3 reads CASSQVKGERGELFF. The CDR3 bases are TGTGCCAGCAGCCAAGTAAAGGGGGAACGCGGGGAGCTGTTTTTT. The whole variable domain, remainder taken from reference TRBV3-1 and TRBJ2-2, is DTAVSQTPKYLVTQMGNDKSIKCEQNLGHDTMYWYKQDSKKFLKIMFSYNNKELIINETVPNRFSPKSPDKAHLNLHINSLELGDSAVYFCASSQVKGERGELFFGEGSRLTVL.

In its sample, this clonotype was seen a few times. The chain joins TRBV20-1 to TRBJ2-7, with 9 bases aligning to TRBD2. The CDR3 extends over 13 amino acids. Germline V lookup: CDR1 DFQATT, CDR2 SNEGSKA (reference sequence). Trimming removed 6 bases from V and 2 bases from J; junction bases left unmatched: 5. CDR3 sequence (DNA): TGCAGTGCCCCTAGCGGGACCACCTACGAGCAGTACTTC. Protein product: CSAPSGTTYEQYF.

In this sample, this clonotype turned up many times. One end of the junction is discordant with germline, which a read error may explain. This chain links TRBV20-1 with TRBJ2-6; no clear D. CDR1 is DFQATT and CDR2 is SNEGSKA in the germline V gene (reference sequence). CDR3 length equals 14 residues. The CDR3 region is CSVPGTRGTNVLTF. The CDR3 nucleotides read TGCAGTGTCCCTGGTACGCGTGGGACCAACGTCCTGACTTTC.

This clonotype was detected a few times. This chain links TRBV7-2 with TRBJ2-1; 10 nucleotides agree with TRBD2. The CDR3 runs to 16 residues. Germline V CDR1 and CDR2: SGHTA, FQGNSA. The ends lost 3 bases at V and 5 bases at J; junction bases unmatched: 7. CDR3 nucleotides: TGTGCCAGCAGCTTCGATCCGGGACTAGCGAACAATGAGCAGTTCTTC. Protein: CASSFDPGLANNEQFF.

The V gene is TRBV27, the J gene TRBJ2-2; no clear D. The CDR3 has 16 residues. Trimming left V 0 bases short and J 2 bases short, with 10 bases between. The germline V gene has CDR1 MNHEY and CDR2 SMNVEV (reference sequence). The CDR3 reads CASSLSYGYNTGELFF. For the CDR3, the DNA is TGTGCCAGCAGTTTATCATATGGTTACAACACCGGGGAGCTGTTTTTT.

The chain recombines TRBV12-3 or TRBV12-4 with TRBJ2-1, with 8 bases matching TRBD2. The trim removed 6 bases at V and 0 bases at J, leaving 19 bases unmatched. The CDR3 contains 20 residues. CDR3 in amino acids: CASRPIGLVREGFSYNEQFF. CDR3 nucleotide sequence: TGTGCCAGCAGACCTATTGGACTAGTCCGGGAGGGTTTCTCCTACAATGAGCAGTTCTTC.

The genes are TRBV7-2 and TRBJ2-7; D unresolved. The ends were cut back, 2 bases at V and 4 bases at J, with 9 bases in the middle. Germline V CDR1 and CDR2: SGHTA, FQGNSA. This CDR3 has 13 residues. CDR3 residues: CASSLLSGYEQYV. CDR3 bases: TGTGCCAGCAGCTTATTATCAGGTTACGAGCAGTACGTC.

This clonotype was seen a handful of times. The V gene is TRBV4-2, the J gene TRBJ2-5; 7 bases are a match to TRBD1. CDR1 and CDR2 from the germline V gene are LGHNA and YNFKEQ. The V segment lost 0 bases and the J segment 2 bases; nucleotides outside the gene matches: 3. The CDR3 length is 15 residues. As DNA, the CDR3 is TGTGCCAGCAGCCAAGAAGGGGGCCTACAAGAGACCCAGTACTTC. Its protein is CASSQEGGLQETQYF.

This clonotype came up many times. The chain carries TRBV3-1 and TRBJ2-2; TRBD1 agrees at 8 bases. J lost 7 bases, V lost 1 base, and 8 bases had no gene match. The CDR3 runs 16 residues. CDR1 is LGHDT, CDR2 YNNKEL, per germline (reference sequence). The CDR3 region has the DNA TGTGCCAGCAGCCAAGGCCCCCCAGACAGGGGCGGGGAGCTGTTTTTT. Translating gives CASSQGPPDRGGELFF.

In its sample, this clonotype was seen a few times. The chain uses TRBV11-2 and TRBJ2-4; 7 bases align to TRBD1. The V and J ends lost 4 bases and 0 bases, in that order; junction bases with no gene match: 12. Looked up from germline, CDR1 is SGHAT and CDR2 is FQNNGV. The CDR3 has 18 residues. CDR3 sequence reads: CASSSTTGFGVAKNIQYF. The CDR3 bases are TGTGCCAGCAGCTCTACGACAGGGTTTGGGGTAGCCAAAAACATTCAGTACTTC.

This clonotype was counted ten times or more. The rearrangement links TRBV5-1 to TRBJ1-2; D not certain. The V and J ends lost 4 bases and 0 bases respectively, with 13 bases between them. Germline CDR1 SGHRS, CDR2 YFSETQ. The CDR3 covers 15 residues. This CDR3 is CASSVDGQANYGYTF. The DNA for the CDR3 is TGCGCCAGCAGCGTGGACGGCCAAGCTAACTATGGCTACACCTTC.

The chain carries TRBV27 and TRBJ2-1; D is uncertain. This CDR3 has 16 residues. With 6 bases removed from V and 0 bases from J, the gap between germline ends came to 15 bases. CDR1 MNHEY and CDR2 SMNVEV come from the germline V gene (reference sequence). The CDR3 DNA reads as TGTGCCAGCAGCCGATACGGGCGGAGCTCCTACAATGAGCAGTTCTTC. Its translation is CASSRYGRSSYNEQFF.

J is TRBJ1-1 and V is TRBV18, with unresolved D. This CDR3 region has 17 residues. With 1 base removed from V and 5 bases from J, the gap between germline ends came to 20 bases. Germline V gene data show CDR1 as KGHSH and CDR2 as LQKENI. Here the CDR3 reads CASSPRSTIEERTEAFF. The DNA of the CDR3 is TGTGCCAGCTCACCACGTTCAACGATCGAGGAGAGAACTGAAGCTTTCTTT.